This T cell receptor beta chain was identified in a study of shared clonotypes between healthy human individuals. The repertoire was sequenced with immunoSEQ multiplex PCR; TCRdb's copy has only in-frame clones and lacks some. The sample records around 1 million clones, 76% being singletons. The V end lost 2 bases, the J end lost 1 base, and 11 bases lay between the germline ends. The CDR3 totals 15 residues. The germline gives CDR1 MNHNY, CDR2 SVGAGI (reference sequence). The chain has TRBV6-6 and TRBJ2-5, with D hard to call. Sequencing was performed on memory CD4+ T cells sorted from blood. Stated subset: CD45RA-negative fraction. The sequence came from a man aged 18 to 29 in good health. The CDR3 DNA follows: TGTGCCAGCAGTTACGGACGGGCGCTCCAAGAGACCCAGTACTTC. It is translated as CASSYGRALQETQYF.